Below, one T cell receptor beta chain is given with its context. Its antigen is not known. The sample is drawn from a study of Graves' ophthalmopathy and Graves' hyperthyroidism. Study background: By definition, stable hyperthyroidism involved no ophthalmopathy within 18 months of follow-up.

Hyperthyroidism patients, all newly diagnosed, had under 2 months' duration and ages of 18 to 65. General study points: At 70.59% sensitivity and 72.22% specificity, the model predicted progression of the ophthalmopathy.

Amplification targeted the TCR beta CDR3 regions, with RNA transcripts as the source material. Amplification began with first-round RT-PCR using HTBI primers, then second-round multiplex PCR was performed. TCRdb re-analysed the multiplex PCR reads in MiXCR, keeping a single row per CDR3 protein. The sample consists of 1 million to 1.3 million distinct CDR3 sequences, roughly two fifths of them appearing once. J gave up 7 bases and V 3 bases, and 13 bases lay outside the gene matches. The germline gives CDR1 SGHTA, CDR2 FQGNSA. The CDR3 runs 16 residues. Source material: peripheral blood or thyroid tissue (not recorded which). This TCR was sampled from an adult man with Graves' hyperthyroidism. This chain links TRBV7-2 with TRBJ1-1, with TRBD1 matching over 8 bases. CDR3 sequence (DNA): TGTGCCAGCAGCTTGGAACGACAGGGGAGTTACAATGAAGCTTTCTTT. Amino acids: CASSLERQGSYNEAFF.